The TCR beta chain under discussion was sequenced for a study of siplizumab effects on memory and regulatory T cells. General study findings and limits: Siplizumab led to significantly less abundant alloreactive sequences that could be traced back to unstimulated CD4+ memory cells.

Germline CDR1 reads LNHDA; CDR2 reads SQIVND (reference sequence). This CDR3 is 14 amino acids long. The V gene end was trimmed by 4 bases and the J gene end by 8 bases; junction bases not matched to a gene: 9. On this clone itself: The antigen remains unidentified.

Some clones are missing from TCRdb's copy, which holds only in-frame ones; the method was immunoSEQ multiplex PCR. The sample has some 64,000 clones, 65% to 80% seen once. The sequence was obtained from a human donor in good health. Sample: memory CD4+ T cells sorted from blood. The rearrangement joins TRBV19 to TRBJ1-1; 8 bases fit TRBD1. The CDR3 here is CASSSQGALTEAFF. The CDR3 DNA follows: TGTGCCAGTAGTAGCCAGGGGGCGCTTACCGAAGCTTTCTTT.